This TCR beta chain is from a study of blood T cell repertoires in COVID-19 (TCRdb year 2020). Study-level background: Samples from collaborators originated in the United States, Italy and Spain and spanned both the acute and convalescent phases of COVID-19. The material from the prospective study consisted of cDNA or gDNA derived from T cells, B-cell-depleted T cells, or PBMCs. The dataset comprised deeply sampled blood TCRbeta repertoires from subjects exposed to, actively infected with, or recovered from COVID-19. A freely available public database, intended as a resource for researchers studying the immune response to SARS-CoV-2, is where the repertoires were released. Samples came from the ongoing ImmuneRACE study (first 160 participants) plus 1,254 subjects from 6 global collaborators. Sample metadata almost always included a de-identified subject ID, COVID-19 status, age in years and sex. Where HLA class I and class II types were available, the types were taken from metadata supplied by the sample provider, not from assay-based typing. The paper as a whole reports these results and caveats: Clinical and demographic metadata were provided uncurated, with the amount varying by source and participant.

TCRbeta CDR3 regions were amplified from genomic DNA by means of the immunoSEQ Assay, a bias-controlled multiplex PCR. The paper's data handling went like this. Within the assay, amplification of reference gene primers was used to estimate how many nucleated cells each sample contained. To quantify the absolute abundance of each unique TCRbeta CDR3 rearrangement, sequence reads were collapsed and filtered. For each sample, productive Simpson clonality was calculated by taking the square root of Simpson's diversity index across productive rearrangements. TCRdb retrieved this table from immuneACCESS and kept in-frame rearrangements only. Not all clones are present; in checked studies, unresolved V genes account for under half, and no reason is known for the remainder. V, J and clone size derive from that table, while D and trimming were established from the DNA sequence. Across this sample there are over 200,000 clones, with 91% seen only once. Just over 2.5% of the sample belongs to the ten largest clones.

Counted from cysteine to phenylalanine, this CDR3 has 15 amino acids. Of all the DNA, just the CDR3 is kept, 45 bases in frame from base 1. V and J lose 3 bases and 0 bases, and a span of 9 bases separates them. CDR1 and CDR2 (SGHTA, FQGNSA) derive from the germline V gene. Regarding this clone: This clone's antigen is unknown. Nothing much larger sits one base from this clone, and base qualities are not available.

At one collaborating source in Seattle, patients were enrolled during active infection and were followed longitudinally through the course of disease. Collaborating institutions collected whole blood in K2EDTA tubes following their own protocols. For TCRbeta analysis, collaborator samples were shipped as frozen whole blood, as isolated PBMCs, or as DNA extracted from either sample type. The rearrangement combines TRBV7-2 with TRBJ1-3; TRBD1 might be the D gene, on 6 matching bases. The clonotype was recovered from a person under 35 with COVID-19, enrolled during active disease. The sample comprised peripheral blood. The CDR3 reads CASSFLGASGNTIYF. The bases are TGTGCCAGCAGCTTTTTGGGGGCCTCTGGAAACACCATATATTTT.